These 20 T cell receptor beta chains were sequenced from one sample in a study of T cell responses to AZD1222 COVID-19 vaccine. The repertoire was sequenced with immunoSEQ multiplex PCR; TCRdb's copy has only in-frame clones and lacks some. The profile shows fewer than 150,000 clones, about 85% of them singletons. The material was peripheral blood, obtained on day 0 of AZD1222 vaccination. Receptors originate from an adult in good health.

This chain links TRBV11-2 with TRBJ2-7; D unclear. From germline, CDR1 is SGHAT and CDR2 FQNNGV. Trimming left V 3 bases short and J 4 bases short, with 10 bases between. This CDR3 is built from 13 residues. The CDR3 region is CASSFRRIYEQYF. DNA of the CDR3: TGTGCCAGCAGCTTTCGTCGGATTTACGAGCAGTACTTC.

The CDR3, as DNA: TGCGCCAGCAGCCAAGAGCCGGGGGGGCACACTGAAGCTTTCTTT. This codes for CASSQEPGGHTEAFF. This sequence joins TRBV4-3 and TRBJ1-1, with D maybe TRBD1 (6 bases). In germline, CDR1 is LGHNA, CDR2 YSLEER. V lost 0 bases, J lost 3 bases, and 11 bases lay in between. The CDR3 extends over 15 amino acids.

This clone was observed a handful of times. The V call is TRBV12-2, the J call TRBJ1-1. TRBV12-2 is a known pseudogene. CDR3 length: 18 residues. The CDR3 DNA reads TGTGCAAGTCGCTTAGTAAGGGGGGCAGAAGAGGCAATCATTGAAGCTTTCTTT. Translation: CASRLVRGAEEAIIEAFF.

V gene TRBV7-9 combines with J gene TRBJ2-7; tentatively, D is TRBD1 (6 bases). The CDR3 has 16 amino acids. V lost 5 bases and J 5 bases, leaving 22 bases between the germline ends. Per the germline V gene, CDR1 is SEHNR and CDR2 is FQNEAQ (reference sequence). The chain's CDR3 is CASSPPRPRGSNEQYF. CDR3 DNA sequence: TGTGCCAGCAGCCCCCCCCGGCCGAGGGGGAGCAACGAGCAGTACTTC.

The rearrangement joins TRBV3-1 (or the pseudogene TRBV3-2) to TRBJ2-3; the D gene is possibly TRBD2 (6 bases). This CDR3 region has 14 residues. V was pared by 5 bases and J by 8 bases, with 17 bases between. Germline CDR1 reads LGHDT; CDR2 reads YNNKEL (reference sequence). This chain's CDR3 is CASSILGTGRTQYF. The CDR3 coding sequence is TGTGCCAGCAGCATCTTGGGGACTGGGCGTACGCAGTATTTT.

The gene calls are TRBV29-1 and TRBJ1-4; D call uncertain. This CDR3 has 13 amino acids. The V and J ends lost 7 bases and 6 bases respectively, with 15 bases between them. Germline V CDR1 and CDR2: SQVTM, ANQGSEA. In DNA, the CDR3 is TGCAGCGCCTCTTTTTGGCCGGATGAAAAACTGTTTTTT. Amino acids: CSASFWPDEKLFF.

The chain links TRBV5-1 to TRBJ2-1, with D possibly being TRBD1 (6 bases). Germline V gene data show CDR1 as SGHRS and CDR2 as YFSETQ. V lost 0 bases and J lost 8, with 18 bases in between. The CDR3 loop spans 16 amino acids. The CDR3, as DNA: TGCGCCAGCAGCTTGGGAGGGGGAGCGTATGGAGATGAGCAGTTCTTC. Translation gives CASSLGGGAYGDEQFF.

This clone was counted only a few times. The chain recombines TRBV27 with TRBJ2-6; tentatively, D is TRBD1 (6 bases). V shed 8 bases and J shed 2 bases, with 13 bases lying between them. This CDR3 spans 15 amino acids. Germline values: CDR1 MNHEY, CDR2 SMNVEV (reference sequence). DNA for the CDR3: TGTGCCAGCCGATCCAACAGGGCTGGGGCCAACGTCCTGACTTTC. This encodes CASRSNRAGANVLTF.

The chain uses TRBV4-2 and TRBJ2-7, with 11 bases identical to TRBD2. The V gene end was trimmed by 0 bases and the J gene end by 5 bases; junction bases not matched to a gene: 9. Germline CDR1 and CDR2: LGHNA and YNFKEQ. The CDR3 loop spans 17 amino acids. DNA for the CDR3: TGTGCCAGCAGCCAAGAAGACGTAGCGGGGGGGCCCCACGAGCAGTACTTC. This sequence encodes CASSQEDVAGGPHEQYF.

The chain's CDR3 is CSVGSGTELAEQYF. DNA for the CDR3: TGCAGCGTTGGAAGCGGGACAGAGCTCGCCGAGCAGTACTTC. This rearrangement joins TRBV29-1 to TRBJ2-7; D assignment may be TRBD1 or TRBD2 (7 bases each). Germline values: CDR1 SQVTM, CDR2 ANQGSEA. The V and J ends lost 4 bases and 6 bases respectively, with 19 bases between them. This CDR3 is 14 amino acids long.

A few counts support this clone. V is TRBV9 and J is TRBJ1-1; D unresolved. The CDR3 runs 14 residues. Trimming pared 0 bases from V and 3 bases from J, leaving 9 bases between. Germline V CDR1 and CDR2: SGDLS, YYNGEE. The chain's CDR3 is CASSVGNSDTEAFF. The CDR3 region has the DNA TGTGCCAGCAGCGTAGGGAACAGTGACACTGAAGCTTTCTTT.

The chain combines TRBV7-8 with TRBJ1-5; D possibly corresponds to TRBD1 (6 bases). From germline, CDR1 is SGHVS and CDR2 FQNEAQ. The V end was cut by 4 bases, the J end by 3 bases, with 10 bases between. CDR3 length: 14 amino acids. In DNA, the CDR3 is TGTGCCAGCAGCTCCCGGGACACCAATCAGCCCCAGCATTTT. Its translation: CASSSRDTNQPQHF. The variable domain in full, completed from reference TRBV7-8 and TRBJ1-5, reads GAGVSQSPRYKVAKRGQDVALRCDPISGHVSLFWYQQALGQGPEFLTYFQNEAQLDKSGLPSDRFFAERPEGSVSTLKIQRTQQEDSAVYLCASSSRDTNQPQHFGDGTRLSIL.

The chain is built from TRBV27 and TRBJ1-1; D call uncertain. Between the trimmed V and J ends, which lost 6 bases and 0 bases, there was a span of 11 bases. Germline V gene lookup returns CDR1 MNHEY and CDR2 SMNVEV (reference sequence). The CDR3 runs 14 residues. The CDR3 bases are TGTGCCAGCAGAGCATCCGGGATGAACACTGAAGCTTTCTTT. Its translation is CASRASGMNTEAFF.

The chain uses TRBV30 and TRBJ2-7; 10 bases map to TRBD1. The germline CDR1 and CDR2 sequences are GTSNPN and SVGIG (reference sequence). With V trimmed by 4 bases and J by 6 bases, 6 bases remained unmatched. CDR3 length: 13 amino acids. The CDR3 reads CAWTGQGSGEQYF. In DNA, the CDR3 is TGTGCCTGGACGGGACAGGGGTCTGGCGAGCAGTACTTC.

The chain employs TRBV2 and TRBJ1-4; TRBD1 might be the D (6 bases). The V and J ends lost 5 bases and 5 bases respectively, with 15 bases between them. This CDR3 region has 15 residues. CDR1 is SNHLY, CDR2 FYNNEI, per germline. Here the CDR3 DNA reads TGTGCCAGCAGTAGACCCGGACAGATAAATGAAAAACTGTTTTTT. Amino acid sequence: CASSRPGQINEKLFF.

The rearrangement links TRBV25-1 to TRBJ1-6; D gene ambiguous. CDR3 size: 13 residues. V was shortened by 8 bases and J by 10 bases, with 15 bases between the two germline ends. Germline V gene data show CDR1 as MGHDK and CDR2 as SYGVNS. The CDR3 protein is CASSVADRSPLHF. CDR3 sequence (DNA): TGTGCCAGCTCTGTCGCTGACCGATCACCCCTCCACTTT.

This clone showed up just once. Other DNA sequences in this specimen translate into the identical CDR3. The gene calls are TRBV6-5 and TRBJ1-6, with unresolved D. The CDR3 covers 14 residues. Per germline, CDR1 MNHEY and CDR2 SVGAGI. Trimming shortened V by 0 bases and J by 7 bases, and 7 bases separated the two germline ends. The CDR3 reads CASSYSGRNSPLHF. CDR3 nucleotide sequence: TGTGCCAGCAGTTACTCTGGGAGAAATTCACCCCTCCACTTT.

This sequence joins TRBV7-9 and TRBJ2-7; D is undetermined. With 1 base removed from V and 4 bases from J, the gap between germline ends came to 2 bases. The germline V gene has CDR1 SEHNR and CDR2 FQNEAQ (reference sequence). CDR3 length equals 11 residues. DNA of the CDR3: TGTGCCAGCAGCTTAGAGTACGAGCAGTACTTC. Its protein product is CASSLEYEQYF. Drawing the rest from reference TRBV7-9 and TRBJ2-7, the complete variable domain is DTGVSQNPRHKITKRGQNVTFRCDPISEHNRLYWYRQTLGQGPEFLTYFQNEAQLEKSRLLSDRFSAERPKGSFSTLEIQRTEQGDSAMYLCASSLEYEQYFGPGTRLTVT.

The rearrangement joins TRBV2 to TRBJ2-2; 8 nucleotides align to TRBD2. This CDR3 has 15 amino acids. Germline V gene data show CDR1 as SNHLY and CDR2 as FYNNEI. Unmatched junction bases numbered 9, after V lost 7 bases and J lost 5 bases. The CDR3 nucleotides are TGTGCCAGCACGGGGGTAGCGGGGCGAACCGGGGAGCTGTTTTTT. Protein: CASTGVAGRTGELFF.

The chain recombines TRBV27 with TRBJ1-2; 7 bases match TRBD1. This CDR3 comprises 16 residues. V was pared by 5 bases and J by 1 base, with 10 bases of the junction left unmatched. Per germline, CDR1 MNHEY and CDR2 SMNVEV (reference sequence). The CDR3 here is CASSPLTGAGNYGYTF. CDR3 coding DNA: TGTGCCAGCAGTCCACTCACAGGGGCCGGTAACTATGGCTACACCTTC.